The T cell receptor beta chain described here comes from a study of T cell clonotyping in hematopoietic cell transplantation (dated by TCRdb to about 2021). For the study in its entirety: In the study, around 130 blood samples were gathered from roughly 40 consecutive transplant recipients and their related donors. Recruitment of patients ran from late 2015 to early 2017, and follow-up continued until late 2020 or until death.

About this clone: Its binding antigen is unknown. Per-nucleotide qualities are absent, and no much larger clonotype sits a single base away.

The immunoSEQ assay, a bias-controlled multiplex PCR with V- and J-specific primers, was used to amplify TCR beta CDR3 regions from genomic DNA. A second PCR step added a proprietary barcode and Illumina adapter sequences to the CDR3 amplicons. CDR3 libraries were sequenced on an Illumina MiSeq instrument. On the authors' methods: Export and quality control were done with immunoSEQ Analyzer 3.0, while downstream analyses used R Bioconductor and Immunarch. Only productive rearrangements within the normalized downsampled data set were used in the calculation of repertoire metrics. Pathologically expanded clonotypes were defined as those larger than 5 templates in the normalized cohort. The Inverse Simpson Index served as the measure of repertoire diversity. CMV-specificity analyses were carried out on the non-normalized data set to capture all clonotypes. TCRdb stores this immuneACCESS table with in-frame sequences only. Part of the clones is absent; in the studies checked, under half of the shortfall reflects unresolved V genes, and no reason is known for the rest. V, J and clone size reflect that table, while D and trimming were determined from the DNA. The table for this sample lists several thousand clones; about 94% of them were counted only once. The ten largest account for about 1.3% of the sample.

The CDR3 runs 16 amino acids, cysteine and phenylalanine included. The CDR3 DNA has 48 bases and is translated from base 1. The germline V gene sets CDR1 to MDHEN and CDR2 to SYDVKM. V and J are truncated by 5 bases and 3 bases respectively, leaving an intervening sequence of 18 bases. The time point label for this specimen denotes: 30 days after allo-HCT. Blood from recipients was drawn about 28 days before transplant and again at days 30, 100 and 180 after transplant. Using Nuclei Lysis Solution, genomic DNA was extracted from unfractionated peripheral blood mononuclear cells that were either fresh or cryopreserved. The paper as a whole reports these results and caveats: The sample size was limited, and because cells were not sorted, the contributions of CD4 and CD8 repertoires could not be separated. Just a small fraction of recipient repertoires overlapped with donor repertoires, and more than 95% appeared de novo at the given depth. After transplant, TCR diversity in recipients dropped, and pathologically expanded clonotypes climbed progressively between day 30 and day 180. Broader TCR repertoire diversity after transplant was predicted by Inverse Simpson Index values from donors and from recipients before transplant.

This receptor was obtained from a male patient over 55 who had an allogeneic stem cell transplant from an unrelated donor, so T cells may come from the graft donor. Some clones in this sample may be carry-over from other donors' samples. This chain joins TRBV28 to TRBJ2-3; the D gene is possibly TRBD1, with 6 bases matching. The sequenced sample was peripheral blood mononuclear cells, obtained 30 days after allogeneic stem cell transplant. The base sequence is TGTGCCAGCAGTACATTCAACCGGACAGCAACAGATACGCAGTATTTT. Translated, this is CASSTFNRTATDTQYF.